Each of the 8 T cell receptor beta chains below was sequenced from the same sample in a study of Japanese encephalitis immunity and Zika vaccine responses. One entry per CDR3 protein, called by TCRdb with MiXCR from the 5' RACE reads. The table has about 500 distinct CDR3 sequences, about 1.8% seen once; the top ten hold about 22%. Peptide pools at 1 ug/mL each stimulated CFSE-labeled PBMCs over a roughly 6-day culture. Unfixed live CD56-CD19-CD16-CD3+CD4+ CFSE-low cells were sorted as proliferating CD4 T cells. Sequences were derived from antigen-activated CD4+ T cells from blood, cultured, sampled during a Zika inactivated vaccine study. These receptors originate from an adult woman who received an inactivated Zika virus vaccine.

This clonotype rates as large. The chain is built from TRBV10-2 and TRBJ2-7; 7 positions agree with TRBD2. Looked up from germline, CDR1 is WSHSY and CDR2 is SAAADI. CDR3 size: 15 residues. Trimming took 3 bases from V and 0 from J; bases not matched to a gene: 5. CDR3 in DNA: TGCGCCAGCAGTGATGAGGAGCGGGGCTCCTACGAGCAGTACTTC. This translates into CASSDEERGSYEQYF.

By frequency in the sample, this clonotype is large (0.1 to 1%). This sequence joins TRBV6-5 and TRBJ1-1, with 10 bases identical to TRBD1. The germline V gene encodes CDR1 MNHEY and CDR2 SVGAGI. The CDR3 has 17 residues. V lost 5 bases to trimming and J lost 1 base; unmatched junction nucleotides: 10. CDR3 bases: TGTGCCAGCAGTCCGCCTTGGGACAGGGGAAAGAACACTGAAGCTTTCTTT. Its protein is CASSPPWDRGKNTEAFF.

The chain's CDR3 is CASSPRQGANTGERFF. In nucleotides, the CDR3 is TGCGCCAGCAGCCCCCGACAGGGGGCGAACACCGGGGAGCGTTTTTTT. The gene calls are TRBV5-1 and TRBJ2-2; 10 nucleotides agree with TRBD1. The J segment lost 17 bases and the V segment lost 4 bases, leaving 20 bases of the junction unmatched. The CDR3 runs 16 residues. The germline CDR1 and CDR2 sequences are SGHRS and YFSETQ.

The V gene is TRBV11-2, the J gene TRBJ1-4, with TRBD1 as a possible D gene (6 bases). This CDR3 has 14 residues. Germline loops: CDR1 SGHAT, CDR2 FQNNGV. The V end was cut by 0 bases, the J end by 8 bases, with 10 bases between. The CDR3 nucleotides are TGTGCCAGCAGCTTAGATCTAGGACAGGAAAAACTGTTTTTT. Translated, it gives CASSLDLGQEKLFF. Complete variable domain (other parts from reference TRBV11-2 and TRBJ1-4): EAGVAQSPRYKIIEKRQSVAFWCNPISGHATLYWYQQILGQGPKLLIQFQNNGVVDDSQLPKDRFSAERLKGVDSTLKIQPAKLEDSAVYLCASSLDLGQEKLFFGSGTQLSVL.

By its share, this clonotype is medium-sized (0.01 to 0.1%). This sequence joins TRBV6-2 or TRBV6-3 and TRBJ2-7; unclear D gene. The length of the CDR3 is 14 residues. The ends were cut back, 2 bases at V and 2 bases at J, with 10 bases in the middle. CDR1 is MNHEY, CDR2 SVGEGT, per germline. The CDR3 here is CASSYRSRTYEQYF. CDR3 in DNA: TGTGCCAGCAGTTACAGGTCCAGGACCTACGAGCAGTACTTC.

This clonotype was seen many times. The chain recombines TRBV5-3 with TRBJ2-7; D tentatively reads TRBD1 or TRBD2 (5 bases each). TRBV5-3 is filed as an ORF, its function uncertain. The CDR3 loop spans 15 amino acids. V lost 4 bases to trimming and J lost 0 bases, with 14 bases between them. The CDR3 coding sequence is TGTGCCAGAAGCGGCCGGGACCGGAGCTCCTACGAGCAGTACTTC. Translating gives CARSGRDRSSYEQYF.

This clonotype ranks as medium-sized (0.01 to 0.1%). V usage is TRBV24-1 and J usage is TRBJ1-1; D may be TRBD1 (5 bases). The CDR3 has 9 residues. V lost 8 bases and J 9 bases, leaving 6 bases between the germline ends. Germline V gene data show CDR1 as KGHDR and CDR2 as SFDVKD. This CDR3 reads CATNRKAFF. The CDR3 bases are TGTGCCACCAACAGGAAAGCTTTCTTT.

This clonotype ranks as large. The chain is built from TRBV24-1 and TRBJ2-1; D not resolved. The CDR3 length is 13 residues. Trimming shortened V by 3 bases and J by 3 bases, and 5 bases separated the two germline ends. The germline V gene encodes CDR1 KGHDR and CDR2 SFDVKD. The CDR3 nucleotides read TGTGCCACCAGTGATCAAATCTACAATGAGCAGTTCTTC. This translates into CATSDQIYNEQFF.